The rows below give T cell receptor beta chains drawn from one sample of a study of blood T cell repertoires in COVID-19. Sequenced by immunoSEQ multiplex PCR; TCRdb stores in-frame clones only, minus some. The table has some 260,000 clones, around 83% seen once. Sequencing was performed on peripheral blood. Every receptor here comes from a man older than 75 with acute or convalescent COVID-19. Both conserved end residues are part of each CDR3. The D gene is left open where the match is weak. Clone size is shown for a subset of rows, as once, few, many or a class of expanded clone.

d_call,clone_size,j_call,v_call,cdr3_nt,cdr3_aa
NA,NA,TRBJ2-2,TRBV12-3/TRBV12-4,TGTGCCAGCAGTCCAAGGACTGCCGGGGAGCTGTTTTTT,CASSPRTAGELFF
NA,NA,TRBJ2-5,TRBV19,TGTGCCAGTAGTATAATGGGACTGCAAGAGACCCAGTACTTC,CASSIMGLQETQYF
TRBD2,NA,TRBJ2-7,TRBV10-2,TGCGCCAGCAGTGAGTCGATGGCTAGCGGGAGCCCCTACGAGCAGTACTTC,CASSESMASGSPYEQYF
NA,once,TRBJ1-1,TRBV5-1,TGCGCCAGCAGCTTGGGGGCACGGGGCACTGAAGCTTTCTTT,CASSLGARGTEAFF
TRBD1,NA,TRBJ1-6,TRBV7-2,TGTGCCAGCAGCCCCAGACGACAGGGGAATTCACCCCTCCACTTT,CASSPRRQGNSPLHF
NA,NA,TRBJ2-3,TRBV6-5,TGTGCCAGCATGAGGGTATTATCAGATACGCAGTATTTT,CASMRVLSDTQYF
TRBD1,NA,TRBJ1-2,TRBV4-1,TGCGCCAGCAGCCAGCCCCGGGACAGGGCCGACTATGGCTACACCTTC,CASSQPRDRADYGYTF
NA,NA,TRBJ1-3,TRBV30,TGTGCCTGGATTACAGGGTCCTCTGGAAACACCATATATTTT,CAWITGSSGNTIYF
NA,NA,TRBJ2-3,TRBV11-2,TGTGCCAGCAGCTTAGATACCCGGGGCACAGATACGCAGTATTTT,CASSLDTRGTDTQYF
NA,NA,TRBJ1-1,TRBV2,TGTGCCAGCACAGGGGTTTCAAACACTGAAGCTTTCTTT,CASTGVSNTEAFF
NA,NA,TRBJ1-2,TRBV24-1,TGTGCCACCAGTGACAGACAGAGGGGGAGGGATGGCTACACCTTC,CATSDRQRGRDGYTF
TRBD1,few,TRBJ1-2,TRBV12-3/TRBV12-4,TGTGCCAGCCGTAACACAGGGGGTGGCTACACCTTC,CASRNTGGGYTF
TRBD2,NA,TRBJ2-3,TRBV24-1,TGTGCCACCAGTGATCATAGGACTAGCGGACCAGATACGCAGTATTTT,CATSDHRTSGPDTQYF
TRBD1,NA,TRBJ1-2,TRBV19,TGTGCCAGTAGTATAGCAGGGGGCTTCTTACTTGGCTACACCTTC,CASSIAGGFLLGYTF
TRBD1,NA,TRBJ2-3,TRBV5-8,TGTGCCAGCAGCTTGGCCGGGGGGACAGGGGGTAACACGCAGTATTTT,CASSLAGGTGGNTQYF
NA,once,TRBJ1-1,TRBV6-5,TGTGCCACAGCGTGGATCAGAATGAACACTGAAGCTTTCTTT,CATAWIRMNTEAFF
NA,NA,TRBJ1-2,TRBV28,TGTGCCAGCAGTTTAACGGGGGGCTATGGCTACACCTTC,CASSLTGGYGYTF
TRBD2,NA,TRBJ2-7,TRBV2,TGTGCCAGCAGAGGGGGACTAGCGGGGAGCTTCTACTCCTACGAGCAGTACTTC,CASRGGLAGSFYSYEQYF
NA,NA,TRBJ2-7,TRBV10-3,TGTGCCATCAGTCCGGTATCCTACGAGCAGTACTTC,CAISPVSYEQYF
NA,once,TRBJ1-2,TRBV5-5,TGTGCCAGCAGCTTGGAAGGGGCTAACTATGGCTACACCTTC,CASSLEGANYGYTF
NA,NA,TRBJ1-2,TRBV28,TGTGCCAGCAGTTTAGAGGTATTGGCAGTTGATGGCTACACCTTC,CASSLEVLAVDGYTF
TRBD1,NA,TRBJ2-3,TRBV5-1,TGCGCCAGCAGCTGGGACAGTAGCACAGATACGCAGTATTTT,CASSWDSSTDTQYF
NA,NA,TRBJ2-4,TRBV29-1,TGCAGCGTAGACTACGCCCCAGGAATTCAGTACTTC,CSVDYAPGIQYF
NA,NA,TRBJ1-4,TRBV6-6,TGTGCCAGCAGTTACTCGATAACTGATAAACTGTTTTTT,CASSYSITDKLFF
TRBD1,few,TRBJ2-1,TRBV18,TGTGCCAGCTCACCCACGCCCCTTTTTCGTTGGACAGGGTTCAATGAGCAGTTCTTC,CASSPTPLFRWTGFNEQFF
NA,NA,TRBJ2-4,TRBV15,TGTGCCACCAGCGCCGGAAGGGGATCAACCAAAAACATTCAGTACTTC,CATSAGRGSTKNIQYF
TRBD1,NA,TRBJ1-1,TRBV5-1,TGCGCCAGCAGTTCTGACAGGGAAGATGAAGCTTTCTTT,CASSSDREDEAFF
TRBD1,NA,TRBJ2-2,TRBV18,TGTGCCAGCTCTCCAAGCCGGGACAGGGGCTCGAACACCGGGGAGCTGTTTTTT,CASSPSRDRGSNTGELFF
TRBD1,NA,TRBJ1-2,TRBV5-1,TGCGCCAGCAGCCCCCACAGGGGGCTAAATGGCTACACCTTC,CASSPHRGLNGYTF